This T cell receptor beta chain was profiled in a study of cytomegalovirus exposure and HLA in healthy donors (dated by TCRdb to the late 2010s). Broadly, across the study: In an earlier analysis of fewer than 750 of the donors, 250 to 350 Gb of sequence data and 90 million to 120 million unique TCR beta sequences from roughly 200 million T cells were reported. The study used immunosequencing to profile the T cell repertoires of about 670 subjects and linked those repertoires to cytomegalovirus serostatus. Typing coverage differed by locus: A, B, C, DRB1 and DQB1 were typed in roughly 620-630 donors, DQA1 in roughly 510, DPA1 in some 610, and DPB1 in 450 to 490. About 300 gigabases of sequencing data and around 80 million unique TCR sequences made up an early release that covered fewer than 650 HLA-typed donors. Rather than using new phenotypic data, the later analysis identified candidate immune exposures from TCR beta sequences and from how often those sequences occurred across donors. An earlier analysis of fewer than 750 of the donors used high-throughput TCR beta sequencing to judge whether each TCR beta V gene segment behaved as functional or pseudogenic. HLA typing covered class I and class II loci at four-digit resolution. To predict cytomegalovirus infection status, the study brought together high-throughput TCR immunosequencing, statistical association of individual TCRs with disease status, and machine learning. Roughly 5 DR-DQ haplotypes were handled as single units for association and clustering because linkage in the cohort was strong. Of the 350 to 400 genotyped donors, 81% fell in the genetic ancestry cluster associated with self-reported Caucasian donors. To study patterns of TCR occurrence, a later analysis re-analyzed previously published TCR beta repertoires from several hundred donors and added high-resolution HLA genotyping. Donor age, sex, ethnicity and CMV serostatus were compiled alongside the repertoire data. In a later genetic analysis, genome-wide SNP genotypes for about three fifths of the 666 donors were used, and that subset was treated as a discovery cohort. The study was designed to test whether signatures of past pathogen exposure could be identified by cataloging public T cell receptors. On average, roughly 240,000 unique TCR beta nucleotide sequences were sequenced per donor among more than 350 genotyped donors of the cohort, with roughly 18% of those sequences being non-productive. All discovery cohort repertoires had been generated on a single sequencing platform. A separate validation cohort of 100 to 150 different subjects was used in addition to the roughly 720-subject first cohort. Results and caveats for the whole study, not just this receptor: The cohort was sequenced for TCR beta chains only, and without alpha or paired-chain data the features that could be detected were limited. A later analysis associated around 16,000 TCR beta sequences with specific HLA alleles at a false discovery rate of 0.05. A later genetic analysis associated a missense DCLRE1C variant with V-gene and J-gene trimming of TCR beta chains, and an independent cohort replicated the association. The earlier analysis of almost 600 of the donors excluded approximately 17 rarely observed V segments, including chromosome 9 orphons, because counts were too low. When HLA alleles, especially DR and DQ, strongly co-occurred, TCR associations were difficult to assign to individual alleles. A total of 164 TCR beta chains were listed by the study as associated with cytomegalovirus. The authors suggested that the approach could potentially be extended to other disease states and immunological phenotypes. In a later analysis, HLA-associated TCR beta chains were found to be more clonally expanded and to have lower generation probabilities than equally common non-associated chains. For the cohort, immune exposure information was limited to CMV serostatus. A later genetic analysis reported fewer N-insertions in productive TCRs among donors in an Asian-associated ancestry cluster than the approximately 700-donor mean. According to a later analysis, most CMV-associated TCR beta chains appeared to be HLA-restricted, and the HLA associations seemed to be driven largely by CMV exposure. In a later analysis, the rate of TCR association differed among HLA loci, with DRB1 alleles having the most associated TCRs and HLA-C alleles having the fewest. The sequencing pipeline was judged likely to have produced a cluster of highly shared sequence variants as a technical artifact. Some IMGT-functional V segments, including TRBV6-2 and TRBV6-3, could not be distinguished by the 87-base-pair reads and were therefore excluded. A few of the identified cytomegalovirus-associated TCR beta chains were confirmed in vitro to be specific for cytomegalovirus antigens. Because HLA typing was unavailable for some donors at each locus, only the typed subset was used in association tests. Correlated functional status among segregating V segments might reflect linkage disequilibrium, but an unknown experimental factor could not be ruled out. In an earlier analysis of approximately 590 of the donors, most TCR beta V segments appeared in productive rearrangements about 87% or about 30% of the time, broadly matching IMGT annotations. According to a later analysis, parvovirus B19, influenza, CMV and Epstein-Barr virus appeared linked to several top co-occurrence clusters. The presence/absence analyses assumed that sequencing depth was roughly uniform across donors, and that assumption may not be true. A further reported finding was that TCR beta sequences accurately predicted the HLA-A and HLA-B alleles for most subjects in the first cohort. Across donors, most TCR sequences were observed very rarely, whereas some public TCRs were present in many individuals. The classifier was reported to diagnose cytomegalovirus status with high specificity and sensitivity in both the original cohort and the validation cohort.

Its CDR3 holds 16 amino acids, cysteine through phenylalanine. CDR3 DNA only is kept here, 48 bases in frame from base 1. For this chain, trimming is 7 bases at the V end and 4 bases at the J end, and the number of junction bases without a gene match is 11. The germline V gene (reference sequence) specifies LNHDA as CDR1 and SQIVND as CDR2. This clone was counted once. Its antigen remains unidentified. One base away there is no much larger clone; base qualities are not given. The cohort consisted of some 730 healthy bone marrow donors. Cohort members were all nominally healthy when sampled, although unrecorded immune exposures were likely present. The donor was CMV seronegative and belonged to the group of under 400 seronegative cohort members. Each donor provided a peripheral blood sample, and peripheral blood mononuclear cells were used for TCR beta sequencing. Genomic DNA was extracted from the blood cell samples with the Qiagen DNeasy Blood Extraction Kit.

Library preparation employed the immunoSEQ multiplex PCR assay. A mixture of 60 forward primers for TCR Vbeta segments and 13 reverse primers for TCR Jbeta segments was used in the multiplex PCR. Amplification of the CDR3 region of rearranged TCR beta genes was performed with a multiplex PCR assay on genomic DNA. The amplified TCR beta libraries were sequenced on the Illumina HiSeq System as 87-base-pair reads. The published analysis was carried out like this. In a later analysis, tens of millions of unique TCR beta chains were counted across the approximately 640 repertoires, and roughly 9.9 million of these chains were shared by at least two donors. To remove PCR and sequencing errors, raw reads were error-corrected and collapsed into unique sequences using a nearest-neighbor algorithm that merged closely related sequences. Alignment of CDR3 sequences to IMGT reference sequences was used to assign V, D and J gene segments. For a sequence to be retained, a match of at least six nucleotides was required to both a V gene segment and a J gene segment. Rearrangements were classified as productive when the CDR3 lacked stop codons and remained in frame with V and J, and all other rearrangements were classified as non-productive. Following IMGT convention, CDR3 was defined as the stretch from the second conserved V-encoded cysteine to the conserved J-encoded phenylalanine. In an earlier analysis of 550 to 650 of the donors, sequences lacking an unambiguous match to a single V gene segment were excluded. An earlier analysis of a few hundred of the donors classified V segments as functional when productive rearrangements were above 56.7% and as segregating when the standard deviation between donors was above 5%. A statistical classification framework was built for diagnosing cytomegalovirus status from the catalog of TCR beta chain sequences. V and J gene assignment, in a later analysis, came from comparing TCR nucleotide sequences with IMGT/GENE-DB human TR gene sequences. A later analysis assigned CDR3 sequences and most-parsimonious VDJ recombination scenarios with the TCRdist pipeline. In a later analysis, each TCR beta chain was defined by its CDR3 amino acid sequence together with its V-gene family, and reads without a unique V-gene family were excluded. As a way to deal with suspected cross-contamination and a sequencing artifact, a later analysis dropped more than 500 nucleotide sequences that were highly shared and had low generation probability. For each public chain, a later analysis derived a clonal expansion index from normalized ranks of inferred template counts within each repertoire. In a later analysis, generation probabilities were computed with a VDJ recombination model fitted to out-of-frame rearrangements, and the resulting probabilities were checked against IGoR. In a later analysis, TCR-TCR, TCR-HLA and TCR-CMV co-occurrence was scored with hypergeometric tests, and a repertoire-size bias correction was applied to TCR pairs. In a later analysis, false discovery rates were estimated by permuting HLA or CMV assignments 20 times. In a later analysis, co-occurring TCRs were grouped with DBSCAN, and TCRdist sequence similarity was added when clustering was performed within HLA-allele-positive subsets. Repertoires with fewer than 30,000 or more than 120,000 public chains, plus five repertoires with anomalous nucleotide sharing, were excluded from co-occurrence clustering. TCRdb limited this immuneACCESS table to in-frame rearrangements with V and J called. A share of clones is missing; checked studies link under half to unresolved V genes, and the rest is unexplained. V, J and clone size are taken as reported in that table, and D and trimming were inferred from the DNA itself. The sample table holds roughly 110,000 clones, of which about 72% were seen once. The top ten constitute roughly 2% of the sample.

The chain was built from TRBV19 and TRBJ2-1; the junction holds 9 bases that match TRBD1. The TCR originated in a man between 18 and 29 years old in good health and CMV-seronegative. The source material was PBMCs. The CDR3 reads CASMTVTGTGYNEQFF. The sequence in DNA is TGTGCCAGTATGACTGTAACCGGGACAGGGTACAATGAGCAGTTCTTC.